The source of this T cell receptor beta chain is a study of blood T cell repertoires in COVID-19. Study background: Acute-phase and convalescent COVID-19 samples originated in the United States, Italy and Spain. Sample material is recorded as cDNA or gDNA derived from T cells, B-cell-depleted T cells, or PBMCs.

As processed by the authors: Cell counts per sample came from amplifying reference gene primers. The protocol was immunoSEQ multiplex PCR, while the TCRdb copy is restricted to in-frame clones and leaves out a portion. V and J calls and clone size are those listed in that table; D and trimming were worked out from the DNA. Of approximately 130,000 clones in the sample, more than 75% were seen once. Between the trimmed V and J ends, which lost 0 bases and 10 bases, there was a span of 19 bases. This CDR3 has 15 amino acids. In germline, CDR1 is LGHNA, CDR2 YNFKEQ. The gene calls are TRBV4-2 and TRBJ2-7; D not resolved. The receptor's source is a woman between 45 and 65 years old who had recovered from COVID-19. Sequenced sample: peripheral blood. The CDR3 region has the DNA TGTGCCAGCAGCCAAGATGCATTGGCCGCGAGCGTTCAGTACTTC. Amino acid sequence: CASSQDALAASVQYF.